This T cell receptor (beta chain) was identified during a study of T cells after yellow fever vaccination. Study-wide background: The authors prepared low-cell-number fractions using SMART-Seq v4 Ultra Low Input.

Germline V lookup: CDR1 SGHRS, CDR2 YFSETQ. V lost 3 bases and J lost 4, with 14 bases in between. The CDR3 has 16 residues. TCRdb reanalysed the 5' RACE reads using MiXCR and keeps one entry per CDR3 protein. The top ten clones hold 19% of a sample with 230,000 or so distinct CDR3 sequences, roughly 3.7% of them seen once. Notes on the study in general: Just a small share of clonotypes turned up in the CD4 compartment as well as the CD8 compartment. Clones from primary vaccination mostly reappeared after the booster (approximately 95% CD4, less than 90% CD8).

In this sample, this clonotype turned up many times. The antigen remains undetermined. Sample: PBMCs, taken 15 days after the yellow fever booster vaccination. The TCR sequence derives from a young man who received the YFV17D yellow fever vaccine. The V gene is TRBV5-1, the J gene TRBJ1-6; D might be TRBD1 (6 bases). CDR3 nucleotide sequence: TGCGCCAGCAGCTCACAGGGCCCGGGATATAATTCACCCCTCCACTTT. This sequence encodes CASSSQGPGYNSPLHF.